This passage covers 32 T cell receptor beta chains from one sample sequenced in a study of kidney transplant recipient with SARS-CoV-2 infection. Each CDR3 protein is one row after TCRdb ran MiXCR on the reads. The table lists approximately 240,000 distinct CDR3 sequences, around 28% of them singletons. The input for sequencing was a blood sample, taken at baseline and on approximately day 120 from a kidney transplant recipient. These receptors were collected from a male patient aged 25-45 years who had COVID-19 and was a kidney transplant recipient. Some T cells may arise from the graft donor.

This clonotype was detected a few times. Possible read error: a much larger clone is one base away. The V and J genes are TRBV28 and TRBJ2-2; the match to TRBD1 covers 9 bases. The CDR3 totals 15 residues. Germline V gives CDR1 MDHEN, CDR2 SYDVKM. CDR3 DNA sequence: TGTGCCGGCAGTTTGGCGACAGGGGGAGTCGGGGAGCTGTTTTTT. Its translation: CAGSLATGGVGELFF.

This clonotype came up a few times. One junction end disagrees with the germline gene, perhaps due to a read error. The genes are TRBV2 and TRBJ1-4; possible D gene TRBD1, 5 bases. The CDR3 sequence is 14 residues long. Germline V lookup: CDR1 SNHLY, CDR2 FYNNEI. CDR3 protein: CAGSDGTVLEKLFF. CDR3 in DNA: TGTGCCGGCAGTGATGGGACGGTTTTAGAAAAACTGTTTTTT. Looking up the rest from reference TRBV2 and TRBJ1-4 gives the full variable domain: EPEVTQTPSHQVTQMGQEVILRCVPISNHLYFYWYRQILGQKVEFLVSFYNNEISEKSEIFDDQFSVERPDGSNFTLKIRSTKLEDSAMYFCAGSDGTVLEKLFFGSGTQLSVL.

This clonotype was counted between two and nine times. The J gene is TRBJ2-1, the V gene TRBV20-1; 7 bases agree with TRBD2. The CDR3 totals 13 residues. The germline gives CDR1 DFQATT, CDR2 SNEGSKA (reference sequence). The V and J ends lost 3 bases and 9 bases, in that order; junction bases with no gene match: 8. The CDR3 DNA reads as TGCAGTGCTAGGGGGACGCGGGAGCTTGAGCAGTTCTTC. This encodes CSARGTRELEQFF.

This clonotype was seen a handful of times. The gene calls are TRBV3-2 and TRBJ2-1. TRBV3-2 is tagged as a pseudogene. This CDR3 contains 11 residues. The CDR3 DNA sequence: TGTGCCAGCAGCCAAGATCGGCTGCAGTTCTTC. Translated, it gives CASSQDRLQFF.

This clonotype was counted many times. The V gene is TRBV18, the J gene TRBJ1-2, with a tentative D call TRBD1 (5 bases). Germline V lookup: CDR1 KGHSH, CDR2 LQKENI. The ends were cut back, 2 bases at V and 6 bases at J, with 10 bases in the middle. The CDR3 is 13 residues long. The CDR3 loop is CASSPNRGDGYTF. CDR3 in DNA: TGTGCCAGCTCACCAAATAGGGGCGATGGCTACACCTTC.

As for this clonotype: The junction does not match germline at one end; this may be a read error. The V gene is TRBV6-5, the J gene TRBJ2-3, with D uncertain. Germline lookup yields CDR1 MNHEY and CDR2 SVGAGI. The CDR3 runs 13 residues. This chain's CDR3 is CASSYNSADAQYF. CDR3 in DNA: TGTGCCAGCAGTTACAACAGCGCAGATGCGCAGTATTTT.

This clonotype came up many times. The genes are TRBV20-1 and TRBJ2-7, with TRBD2 identical over 11 bases. J was trimmed by 2 bases and V by 1 base; bases with no gene match: 7. Germline lookup yields CDR1 DFQATT and CDR2 SNEGSKA (reference sequence). This CDR3 has 16 residues. Here the CDR3 DNA reads TGCAGTGCTAGAGCCGTGACTAGCGGGACGCCCTACGAGCAGTACTTC. It is translated as CSARAVTSGTPYEQYF.

The chain couples TRBV19 to TRBJ2-6; D ambiguous. Germline-derived CDR1 and CDR2 are LNHDA and SQIVND (reference sequence). This CDR3 has 16 amino acids. Trimming left V 3 bases short and J 0 bases short, with 9 bases between. The CDR3 here is CASSIRKVSGANVLTF. CDR3 nucleotides: TGTGCCAGTAGTATCCGGAAAGTCTCTGGGGCCAACGTCCTGACTTTC.

In this sample, this clonotype turned up many times. The chain recombines TRBV7-9 with TRBJ1-2; D may be TRBD1 (6 bases). This CDR3 contains 12 residues. Germline V CDR1 and CDR2: SEHNR, FQNEAQ (reference sequence). Deletions cut 4 bases from V and 4 bases from J, with 7 bases between. CDR3 amino acids: CASSSDSYGYTF. In DNA form, the CDR3 reads TGTGCCAGCAGCTCGGACAGCTATGGCTACACCTTC. Looking up the rest from reference TRBV7-9 and TRBJ1-2 gives the full variable domain: DTGVSQNPRHKITKRGQNVTFRCDPISEHNRLYWYRQTLGQGPEFLTYFQNEAQLEKSRLLSDRFSAERPKGSFSTLEIQRTEQGDSAMYLCASSSDSYGYTFGSGTRLTVV.

Note on this clonotype: A much larger clone sits a single nucleotide away, making a read error possible. The chain recombines TRBV24-1 with TRBJ2-1, with 11 bases matching TRBD2. The CDR3 has 21 amino acids. CDR1 is KGHDR, CDR2 SFDVKD, per germline. DNA of the CDR3: TGTGCCACCAGTGATTTGCAAAATTCCGGGACTAGCGGCAGCTCCTACAATGAGCAGCTCTTC. It is translated as CATSDLQNSGTSGSSYNEQLF.

This clonotype has at least ten counts. The J gene is TRBJ1-4, the V gene TRBV5-4, with 10 bases aligning to TRBD1. In germline, CDR1 is SGHNT, CDR2 YYREEE (reference sequence). The V segment lost 4 bases and the J segment 8 bases; nucleotides outside the gene matches: 8. This CDR3 spans 15 amino acids. The CDR3 reads CASSKGQGLEEKLFF. DNA of the CDR3: TGTGCCAGCAGCAAGGGACAGGGGCTGGAAGAAAAACTGTTTTTT.

This clonotype appeared many times. The CDR3 here is CASSQSPLNPSGRRDEQFF. The CDR3 DNA is TGCGCCAGCAGTCAATCACCCCTCAACCCAAGCGGGAGGAGGGATGAGCAGTTCTTC. This chain uses TRBV23-1 with TRBJ2-1; 9 bases agree with TRBD2. TRBV23-1 falls under the ORF class, with uncertain function. This CDR3 comprises 19 residues. Trimming at V came to 0 bases and at J to 8 bases, leaving 17 bases not matched to a gene.

On this clonotype: This may come from a read error, since a much larger clone is one base off. Given the absence of the conserved phenylalanine or tryptophan at the CDR3 end, a read error is likely. The chain combines TRBV6-2 or TRBV6-3 with TRBJ2-7; D is perhaps TRBD1 (5 bases). Germline CDR1 MNHEY, CDR2 SVGEGT. Trimming shortened V by 6 bases and J by 4 bases, and 13 bases separated the two germline ends. This CDR3 region has 13 residues. The CDR3 sequence: CASSQGYRYEQYL. Here the CDR3 DNA reads TGTGCCAGCAGCCAGGGTTACAGGTACGAGCAGTACCTC.

A remark on this clonotype: This may stem from a read error, because a much larger clone lies one nucleotide away. The chain has TRBV24-1 and TRBJ1-5, with TRBD1 matching over 7 bases. The V gene's germline CDR1 is KGHDR and CDR2 SFDVKD. This CDR3 contains 16 residues. V shed 7 bases and J 2 bases; nucleotides not matched to a gene: 10. The CDR3 protein is CATSPGGSPGNQPQHF. CDR3 in DNA: TGTGCCACCAGCCCAGGGGGAAGTCCGGGCAATCAGCCCCAGCATTTT.

Regarding this clonotype: A much larger clone lies one base from this, so it may be a read error. The rearrangement links TRBV10-3 to TRBJ2-7, with TRBD1 matching 9 bases. The end of the DNA is better explained by TRBJ2-5, so the J call may be wrong. CDR3 size: 14 residues. CDR1 and CDR2 from the germline V gene are ENHRY and SYGVKD. CDR3 sequence: CAIRSRDRDETQYF. The CDR3 DNA reads TGTGCCATCAGATCCCGGGACAGGGATGAGACCCAGTACTTC.

The table lists this clonotype with many counts. The V and J genes are TRBV6-2 or TRBV6-3 and TRBJ1-2; 8 bases fit TRBD1. Germline-derived CDR1 and CDR2 are MNHEY and SVGEGT. This CDR3 region has 19 residues. V was pared by 0 bases and J by 7 bases, with 19 bases of the junction left unmatched. The CDR3 loop is CASSYSGNPLSRGRRGYTF. CDR3 in DNA: TGTGCCAGCAGTTACTCGGGGAACCCCCTTTCCAGGGGGCGCCGTGGCTACACCTTC.

This clonotype was found many times. This sequence joins TRBV8-2 and TRBJ2-6. TRBV8-2 is given as a pseudogene. The CDR3 consists of 17 residues. CDR3 in amino acids: CGRIERITQSRANVLTF. The CDR3 nucleotides read TGTGGCAGAATTGAGAGGATAACACAAAGTCGGGCCAACGTCCTGACTTTC.

Ten or more counts support this clonotype. This chain links TRBV4-1 with TRBJ2-2; 8 bases fit TRBD1. CDR1 MGHRA and CDR2 YSYEKL come from the germline V gene. V was clipped by 5 bases and J by 5 bases; unmatched bases: 7. The CDR3 runs to 15 residues. In DNA, the CDR3 is TGCGCCAGCAGCGCCGGACAGGGTTATACCGGGGAGCTGTTTTTT. This codes for CASSAGQGYTGELFF.

Of note for this clonotype: A much bigger clone sits one base away, suggesting this may be a read error. This rearrangement joins TRBV4-1 to TRBJ2-1, with TRBD2 matching 14 bases. Germline-derived CDR1 and CDR2 are MGHRA and YSYEKL. The CDR3 loop spans 18 amino acids. This CDR3 is CASSPGTSGSLSYNDQFF. CDR3 DNA sequence: TGCGCCAGCAGCCCCGGGACTAGCGGGAGCTTATCCTACAATGACCAGTTCTTC.

This clonotype has a handful of counts. CDR3 protein: CSARDFPAQETQYF. CDR3 DNA sequence: TGCAGTGCTAGAGATTTCCCAGCTCAAGAGACCCAGTACTTC. The V call is TRBV20-1, the J call TRBJ2-5; D unclear. Germline V gene sequence: CDR1 DFQATT, CDR2 SNEGSKA (reference sequence). Trimming removed 0 bases from V and 2 bases from J, with 10 bases in between. CDR3 length: 14 residues.

Points on this clonotype: This sequence may be a read error, since a much larger clone differs from it by one base. The rearrangement joins TRBV12-3 or TRBV12-4 to TRBJ1-2; D not certain. The CDR3 contains 17 residues. CDR3 protein: CASSSPFTAGKTYGYAF. DNA for the CDR3: TGTGCCAGCAGTTCTCCGTTCACAGCAGGAAAGACCTATGGCTACGCCTTC.

As concerns this clonotype: A read error may explain this, as a much larger clone is one base away. The chain employs TRBV27 and TRBJ1-4; D gene ambiguous. The CDR3 consists of 14 residues. Germline V CDR1 and CDR2: MNHEY, SMNVEV (reference sequence). CDR3 bases: TGTGCCGGCAGTTTAGTGGGGTTTAATGAAAAACTGTTTTTT. Protein product: CAGSLVGFNEKLFF.

In its sample, this clonotype was seen many times. The chain is built from TRBV7-4 and TRBJ1-2, with D unresolved. Deletions cut 4 bases from V and 4 bases from J, with 22 bases between. The CDR3 has 17 amino acids. From germline, CDR1 is SGHVT and CDR2 SQSDAQ. Written as DNA, the CDR3 is TGTGCCAGCAGCTCGATCCGTTCAGCTCGAAAGACCTATGGCTACACCTTC. Protein: CASSSIRSARKTYGYTF.

Comment on this clonotype: Being one base from a much bigger clone, this may be a read error. The chain has TRBV7-1 and TRBJ1-2; D uncertain. TRBV7-1 is treated as an ORF (open reading frame) with a function not yet certain. With 5 bases removed from V and 4 bases from J, the gap between germline ends came to 23 bases. The CDR3 length is 17 residues. The CDR3, as DNA: TGTGCCAGCAGCCGGGTTATTCACGAGGGAAGGACCTATGGCTACACCTTC. It encodes CASSRVIHEGRTYGYTF.

As regards this clonotype: A much larger clone differs by one base, so this may be a read error. This chain uses TRBV27 with TRBJ2-2; the D gene is possibly TRBD1 (6 bases). The CDR3 sequence is 15 residues long. The germline V gene has CDR1 MNHEY and CDR2 SMNVEV (reference sequence). The CDR3 is CASSFGTHNTGELLF. The DNA for the CDR3 is TGTGCCAGCAGTTTTGGGACACATAACACCGGGGAGCTGCTTTTT.

Concerning this clonotype: This clone may be a read error of a much larger clone one base away. The chain combines TRBV6-5 with TRBJ2-3, with D perhaps TRBD1 or TRBD2 (7 bases each). This CDR3 comprises 15 residues. The germline V and J ends were trimmed by 6 bases and 2 bases, with 15 bases remaining between them. Germline values: CDR1 MNHEY, CDR2 SVGAGI. For the CDR3, the DNA is TGTGCCAGCAGAACAGGGGAGGGGAACACAGATACGCAGTATTTT. It translates to CASRTGEGNTDTQYF.

The chain joins TRBV19 to TRBJ2-5; 11 bases align to TRBD2. V shed 3 bases and J 3 bases; nucleotides not matched to a gene: 3. From germline, CDR1 is LNHDA and CDR2 SQIVND (reference sequence). The CDR3 has 15 residues. The chain's CDR3 is CASSITGLAEETQYF. The CDR3, as DNA: TGTGCCAGTAGTATTACGGGACTAGCGGAAGAGACCCAGTACTTC. Full variable domain (rest looked up from reference TRBV19 and TRBJ2-5): DGGITQSPKYLFRKEGQNVTLSCEQNLNHDAMYWYRQDPGQGLRLIYYSQIVNDFQKGDIAEGYSVSREKKESFPLTVTSAQKNPTAFYLCASSITGLAEETQYFGPGTRLLVL.

This clonotype came up a few times. This chain connects TRBV5-4 to TRBJ1-2; D may be TRBD1 (6 bases). The CDR3 covers 13 residues. V lost 1 base, J lost 7 bases, and 11 bases lay in between. Germline lookup yields CDR1 SGHNT and CDR2 YYREEE (reference sequence). CDR3 coding DNA: TGTGCCAGCAGCTTGACAGGGCGAGGTGGCTACACCTTC. It encodes CASSLTGRGGYTF.

This clonotype was recorded at least ten times. The chain is built from TRBV5-8 and TRBJ1-2; D gene uncertain. The CDR3 spans 16 residues. With 6 bases removed from V and 0 bases from J, the gap between germline ends came to 18 bases. In germline, CDR1 is SGHTS, CDR2 YDEGEE. The CDR3 sequence: CASNEDREVSNYGYTF. The CDR3 region has the DNA TGTGCCAGCAACGAAGACCGGGAAGTATCTAACTATGGCTACACCTTC.

As concerns this clonotype: Given a much more abundant clone one base away, this may be a read error. The chain links TRBV19 to TRBJ2-7; D is possibly TRBD1 or TRBD2 (5 bases each). The germline V gene encodes CDR1 LNHDA and CDR2 SQIVND (reference sequence). This CDR3 comprises 13 residues. Here the CDR3 reads CARSPRDGHEQYF. Written as DNA, the CDR3 is TGTGCCCGTAGTCCCCGGGACGGTCACGAGCAGTACTTC.

In the case of this clonotype: A single base separates this from a much larger clone, so it may be a read error. The rearrangement links TRBV19 to TRBJ2-1; no clear D. The CDR3 is 15 residues long. CDR1 and CDR2 (germline): LNHDA, SQIVND (reference sequence). CDR3 bases: TGTGCCGGTAGCCCACGGGCTGTCTCCTACAATGAGCAGTTCTTC. Amino acids: CAGSPRAVSYNEQFF.

This clonotype was counted many times. The J gene is TRBJ1-5, the V gene TRBV6-5; D is unresolved. The CDR3 runs 16 residues. The V end lost 10 bases, the J end lost 4 bases, and 23 bases lay between the germline ends. Looked up from germline, CDR1 is MNHEY and CDR2 is SVGAGI. The CDR3 nucleotides are TGTGCCACCATCGGCGCCAGGTTGGGCGTAAATCAGCCCCAGCATTTT. This translates into CATIGARLGVNQPQHF.